This T cell receptor beta chain was observed in a study of CD4 T cells in relation to SARS-CoV-2 and coronaviruses. Study-wide background: Shared crossreactive spike epitopes were mapped to their HLA restriction.

Trimming shortened V by 5 bases and J by 4 bases, and 17 bases separated the two germline ends. CDR1 SGHTA and CDR2 FQGTGA come from the germline V gene. CDR3 length: 15 residues. Points on this clone: The antigen is undetermined.

Findings and caveats of the study: This crossreactivity analysis covered spike protein alone, no other viral proteins. According to naive versus memory sequencing, detected responses are memory recall, not newly primed.

Assay used: immunoSEQ multiplex PCR; TCRdb lists only in-frame clones, some missing. The profile covers approximately 70,000 clones, with 93% appearing a single time and about 0.23% taken by the ten largest. The unexposed donors gave CD4+ T cells in about 2011-2019, prior to COVID-19. Naive and memory CD4+ T cells were separated from cryopreserved PBMCs. This chain uses TRBV7-3 with TRBJ1-2; the D is unclear. The sequenced sample was naive CD4+ T cells from PBMCs. Subset reported: naive CD4+ T cells isolated by negative enrichment. This receptor was identified in a human donor in good health. The CDR3 sequence: CASSPDPDGLYGYTF. The CDR3 bases are TGTGCCAGCAGCCCTGACCCGGACGGGCTCTATGGCTACACCTTC. The full variable domain, its missing parts supplied by reference TRBV7-3 and TRBJ1-2, is GAGVSQTPSNKVTEKGKYVELRCDPISGHTALYWYRQSLGQGPEFLIYFQGTGAADDSGLPNDRFFAVRPEGSVSTLKIQRTERGDSAVYLCASSPDPDGLYGYTFGSGTRLTVV.